Following are 26 T cell receptor beta chains from one sample sequenced in a study of beta chain features in type 1 diabetes. TCRB transcripts that were expressed got sequenced, as all of the isolated RNA had been reverse transcribed. Only in-frame clones appear in the TCRdb table, and some are missing; sequencing was by immunoSEQ multiplex PCR. The sample lists 600,000 to 650,000 clones, 15% occurring once. The sequenced material came from naive CD4+ T cells from blood. These receptor sequences come from a young man in good health.

This clone was counted only a few times. The gene calls are TRBV6-5 and TRBJ2-5; D is undetermined. The CDR3 runs to 14 residues. Germline CDR1 reads MNHEY; CDR2 reads SVGAGI. The V gene lost 0 bases and the J gene lost 5 bases, with 10 bases spanning the gap. The DNA for the CDR3 is TGTGCCAGCAGTTACTCGCCAGGATCGGAGACCCAGTACTTC. It encodes CASSYSPGSETQYF.

This clone showed up just a few times. The V gene is TRBV7-9, the J gene TRBJ2-2; 8 bases fit TRBD2. This CDR3 has 16 residues. Germline CDR1 and CDR2: SEHNR and FQNEAQ (reference sequence). With 4 bases clipped from V and 1 base from J, the junction kept 5 bases outside the gene matches. The CDR3 protein is CASSSGLGRNTGELFF. The CDR3, as DNA: TGTGCCAGCAGCTCGGGACTAGGACGGAACACCGGGGAGCTGTTTTTT.

This clone has a handful of counts. The chain recombines TRBV11-2 with TRBJ1-1; a possible D gene is TRBD1 (5 bases). CDR3 length equals 14 residues. CDR1 is SGHAT and CDR2 is FQNNGV in the germline V gene. V was trimmed by 2 bases and J by 11 bases, leaving 18 bases between them. This chain's CDR3 is CASSLRWGDRRAFF. As DNA, the CDR3 is TGTGCCAGCAGCTTAAGGTGGGGGGACCGTCGGGCTTTCTTT.

In this sample, this clone turned up a few times. The genes are TRBV6-4 and TRBJ2-1, with TRBD2 identical over 8 bases. Unmatched junction bases numbered 5, after V lost 8 bases and J lost 2 bases. The CDR3 is made up of 14 amino acids. CDR1 MRHNA and CDR2 SNTAGT come from the germline V gene. The CDR3 coding sequence is TGTGCCAGCTACCAGGGACTAGCCTACAATGAGCAGTTCTTC. Amino acid sequence: CASYQGLAYNEQFF.

The chain combines TRBV11-2 with TRBJ2-2; 9 bases fit TRBD1. This CDR3 is 16 amino acids long. Germline V gene lookup returns CDR1 SGHAT and CDR2 FQNNGV. The junction had 9 bases not matched to a gene; V was cut back by 4 bases and J by 6 bases. CDR3 region: CASSSPGTGWAGELFF. The DNA for the CDR3 is TGTGCCAGCAGCTCCCCTGGGACAGGGTGGGCCGGGGAGCTGTTTTTT.

This clone was seen more than once but under ten times. This chain uses TRBV29-1 with TRBJ2-3; D perhaps matches TRBD2 (5 bases). This CDR3 has 14 amino acids. The ends were cut back, 4 bases at V and 2 bases at J, with 13 bases in the middle. Germline V lookup: CDR1 SQVTM, CDR2 ANQGSEA. CDR3 nucleotide sequence: TGCAGCGTTGGAGCGGACCTTAACACAGATACGCAGTATTTT. Residues: CSVGADLNTDTQYF.

V usage is TRBV27 and J usage is TRBJ1-2; D might be TRBD1 (5 bases). The length of the CDR3 is 12 residues. Germline V gene lookup returns CDR1 MNHEY and CDR2 SMNVEV (reference sequence). The V and J ends lost 6 bases and 4 bases respectively, with 9 bases between them. For the CDR3, the DNA is TGTGCCAGCAGGGGGACCCTCTATGGCTACACCTTC. The encoded protein is CASRGTLYGYTF.

The genes are TRBV25-1 and TRBJ2-7; TRBD1 matches 7 bases. The J segment lost 3 bases and the V segment lost 8 bases, leaving 7 bases of the junction unmatched. Germline CDR1 is MGHDK and CDR2 is SYGVNS. This CDR3 region has 13 residues. The CDR3 coding sequence is TGTGCCAGCCGCCGGACAGGACTCTACGAGCAGTACTTC. Protein product: CASRRTGLYEQYF.

The chain joins TRBV20-1 to TRBJ2-5; tentative D call: TRBD1 (6 bases). Trimming removed 6 bases from V and 5 bases from J, with 10 bases in between. CDR3 length: 11 residues. Germline CDR1 is DFQATT and CDR2 is SNEGSKA (reference sequence). CDR3 coding DNA: TGCAGTGCAAACAGGGTCGAGACCCAGTACTTC. This gives the protein CSANRVETQYF.

The rearrangement links TRBV4-3 to TRBJ1-1, with 11 bases matching TRBD1. The CDR3 covers 15 residues. J was trimmed by 6 bases and V by 1 base; bases with no gene match: 4. Germline-derived CDR1 and CDR2 are LGHNA and YSLEER. This CDR3 is CASSQVRTGGPEAFF. The CDR3 DNA is TGCGCCAGCAGCCAAGTGAGGACAGGGGGCCCTGAAGCTTTCTTT.

The rearrangement uses TRBV5-4 and TRBJ2-2; tentatively, D is TRBD2 (5 bases). V dropped 0 bases and J dropped 7 bases, with 10 bases sitting between them. The germline V gene encodes CDR1 SGHNT and CDR2 YYREEE (reference sequence). The CDR3 is made up of 14 amino acids. The CDR3 sequence is CASSLGPRVGELFF. The DNA for the CDR3 is TGTGCCAGCAGCTTGGGGCCGCGGGTCGGGGAGCTGTTTTTT.

V and J are TRBV4-2 and TRBJ1-5; no clear D gene. The germline gives CDR1 LGHNA, CDR2 YNFKEQ. Trimming left V 0 bases short and J 0 bases short, with 6 bases between. The CDR3 consists of 15 residues. The CDR3 coding sequence is TGTGCCAGCAGCCAAGAGAGGACTAGCAATCAGCCCCAGCATTTT. This sequence encodes CASSQERTSNQPQHF.

This clone came up a few times. This chain links TRBV30 with TRBJ1-1, with D possibly matching TRBD1 (6 bases). The V gene's germline CDR1 is GTSNPN and CDR2 SVGIG (reference sequence). Between the trimmed V and J ends, which lost 4 bases and 6 bases, there was a span of 15 bases. The CDR3 is 13 residues long. The CDR3 coding sequence is TGTGCCTGGACGGCCACAGGGTTTTCTGAAGCTTTCTTT. Its protein is CAWTATGFSEAFF. The complete variable domain, with remaining parts taken from reference TRBV30 and TRBJ1-1, reads SQTIHQWPATLVQPVGSPLSLECTVEGTSNPNLYWYRQAAGRGLQLLFYSVGIGQISSEVPQNLSASRPQDRQFILSSKKLLLSDSGFYLCAWTATGFSEAFFGQGTRLTVV.

The chain carries TRBV7-9 and TRBJ1-2; D uncertain. With 5 bases removed from V and 1 base from J, the gap between germline ends came to 8 bases. This CDR3 is built from 13 residues. The germline V gene encodes CDR1 SEHNR and CDR2 FQNEAQ (reference sequence). For the CDR3, the DNA is TGTGCCAGCAGCCGACACGATAACTATGGCTACACCTTC. Amino acid sequence: CASSRHDNYGYTF.

The rearrangement links TRBV6-6 to TRBJ2-2; the D is unclear. Germline V gives CDR1 MNHNY, CDR2 SVGAGI (reference sequence). Deletions cut 1 base from V and 0 bases from J, with 6 bases between. The length of the CDR3 is 15 residues. CDR3 sequence reads: CASSYWASNTGELFF. In nucleotides, the CDR3 is TGTGCCAGCAGTTACTGGGCGTCGAACACCGGGGAGCTGTTTTTT.

This clone has only a few counts. The chain links TRBV29-1 to TRBJ2-5; weak D call: TRBD1 (6 bases). Trimming cost V 2 bases and J 0 bases, with 13 bases left between them. Germline V lookup: CDR1 SQVTM, CDR2 ANQGSEA. CDR3 length equals 15 residues. The DNA of the CDR3 is TGCAGCGTTGAACCGGGACATACGTACCAAGAGACCCAGTACTTC. Protein product: CSVEPGHTYQETQYF.

This clone was recorded a few times. The rearrangement links TRBV7-2 to TRBJ2-1, with a possible D match to TRBD1 (5 bases). The CDR3 is made up of 15 amino acids. Germline V gene sequence: CDR1 SGHTA, CDR2 FQGNSA. The V end lost 1 base, the J end lost 4 bases, and 11 bases lay between the germline ends. CDR3 protein: CASSLGGATYNEQFF. DNA of the CDR3: TGTGCCAGCAGCTTAGGTGGGGCAACTTACAATGAGCAGTTCTTC.

This clone showed up just a few times. The chain joins TRBV19 to TRBJ2-1; 8 bases match TRBD1. Germline V gene lookup returns CDR1 LNHDA and CDR2 SQIVND (reference sequence). With V trimmed by 4 bases and J by 2 bases, 7 bases remained unmatched. This CDR3 comprises 16 residues. The CDR3 protein is CASSTSGQGPYNEQFF. The CDR3 DNA is TGTGCCAGTAGTACGAGCGGACAGGGTCCCTACAATGAGCAGTTCTTC.

The V and J genes are TRBV10-3 and TRBJ1-5; TRBD1 matches at 8 bases. The V and J ends lost 0 bases and 6 bases, in that order; junction bases with no gene match: 7. CDR1 is ENHRY, CDR2 SYGVKD, per germline. The CDR3 spans 16 residues. CDR3 residues: CAISESLAGGTQPQHF. Written as DNA, the CDR3 is TGTGCCATCAGTGAGTCCTTGGCAGGGGGCACTCAGCCCCAGCATTTT.

V is TRBV10-3 and J is TRBJ2-3; a possible D gene is TRBD2 (7 bases). V was clipped by 7 bases and J by 3 bases, with 14 bases between them. From germline, CDR1 is ENHRY and CDR2 SYGVKD. CDR3 length equals 14 residues. In DNA, the CDR3 is TGTGCCATCATGGCGGGGGCCTTAACAGATACGCAGTATTTT. Translated: CAIMAGALTDTQYF.

The gene calls are TRBV9 and TRBJ1-1; D unclear. The V gene's germline CDR1 is SGDLS and CDR2 YYNGEE. The V end lost 3 bases, the J end lost 2 bases, and 14 bases lay between the germline ends. There are 15 residues in the CDR3. The CDR3 protein is CASSARTTPNTEAFF. The CDR3 DNA reads as TGTGCCAGCAGCGCCAGGACCACCCCCAACACTGAAGCTTTCTTT.

The chain has TRBV15 and TRBJ2-1; D unclear. Trimming pared 3 bases from V and 0 bases from J, leaving 9 bases between. CDR3 length: 15 amino acids. Germline CDR1 and CDR2: LNHNV and YYDKDF (reference sequence). CDR3 DNA sequence: TGTGCCACCAGCAGGTACGGTATCTCCTACAATGAGCAGTTCTTC. Translated, it gives CATSRYGISYNEQFF.

The V and J genes are TRBV29-1 and TRBJ1-2; D gene ambiguous. The V end lost 6 bases, the J end lost 6 bases, and 14 bases lay between the germline ends. Germline CDR1 SQVTM, CDR2 ANQGSEA. CDR3 size: 12 residues. The CDR3 protein is CSVSGGGHGYTF. DNA for the CDR3: TGCAGCGTCTCTGGCGGAGGTCATGGCTACACCTTC. Combining the CDR3 with reference TRBV29-1 and TRBJ1-2 gives the whole variable domain SAVISQKPSRDICQRGTSLTIQCQVDSQVTMMFWYRQQPGQSLTLIATANQGSEATYESGFVIDKFPISRPNLTFSTLTVSNMSPEDSSIYLCSVSGGGHGYTFGSGTRLTVV.

The table lists this clone with a few counts. The chain carries TRBV11-2 and TRBJ1-2; D is unresolved. The CDR3 is 13 residues long. CDR1 and CDR2 from the germline V gene are SGHAT and FQNNGV. Trimming stripped 2 bases from V and 1 base from J, with 5 bases between. CDR3 coding DNA: TGTGCCAGCAGCTTAAGGGTTAACTATGGCTACACCTTC. Residues: CASSLRVNYGYTF.

There are many counts of this clone. The V and J genes are TRBV30 and TRBJ2-7; 9 bases agree with TRBD1. The germline V gene has CDR1 GTSNPN and CDR2 SVGIG (reference sequence). The CDR3 runs to 11 residues. The trim removed 2 bases at V and 13 bases at J, leaving 6 bases unmatched. Here the CDR3 DNA reads TGTGCCTGGAGTACACGACAGGGGGGCTACTTC. Protein sequence: CAWSTRQGGYF.

In this sample, this clone turned up a few times. The DNA is omitted, as the CDR3 cannot be located on it reliably, and the CDR3 follows TCRdb's listing. V and J are TRBV19 and TRBJ2-6; TRBD1 is the table's D call and was not checked against the DNA. The CDR3 is 17 residues long, counting both termini. Germline loops: CDR1 LNHDA, CDR2 SQIVND (reference sequence). The CDR3 loop is CASSIAAGTFGANVLTF.